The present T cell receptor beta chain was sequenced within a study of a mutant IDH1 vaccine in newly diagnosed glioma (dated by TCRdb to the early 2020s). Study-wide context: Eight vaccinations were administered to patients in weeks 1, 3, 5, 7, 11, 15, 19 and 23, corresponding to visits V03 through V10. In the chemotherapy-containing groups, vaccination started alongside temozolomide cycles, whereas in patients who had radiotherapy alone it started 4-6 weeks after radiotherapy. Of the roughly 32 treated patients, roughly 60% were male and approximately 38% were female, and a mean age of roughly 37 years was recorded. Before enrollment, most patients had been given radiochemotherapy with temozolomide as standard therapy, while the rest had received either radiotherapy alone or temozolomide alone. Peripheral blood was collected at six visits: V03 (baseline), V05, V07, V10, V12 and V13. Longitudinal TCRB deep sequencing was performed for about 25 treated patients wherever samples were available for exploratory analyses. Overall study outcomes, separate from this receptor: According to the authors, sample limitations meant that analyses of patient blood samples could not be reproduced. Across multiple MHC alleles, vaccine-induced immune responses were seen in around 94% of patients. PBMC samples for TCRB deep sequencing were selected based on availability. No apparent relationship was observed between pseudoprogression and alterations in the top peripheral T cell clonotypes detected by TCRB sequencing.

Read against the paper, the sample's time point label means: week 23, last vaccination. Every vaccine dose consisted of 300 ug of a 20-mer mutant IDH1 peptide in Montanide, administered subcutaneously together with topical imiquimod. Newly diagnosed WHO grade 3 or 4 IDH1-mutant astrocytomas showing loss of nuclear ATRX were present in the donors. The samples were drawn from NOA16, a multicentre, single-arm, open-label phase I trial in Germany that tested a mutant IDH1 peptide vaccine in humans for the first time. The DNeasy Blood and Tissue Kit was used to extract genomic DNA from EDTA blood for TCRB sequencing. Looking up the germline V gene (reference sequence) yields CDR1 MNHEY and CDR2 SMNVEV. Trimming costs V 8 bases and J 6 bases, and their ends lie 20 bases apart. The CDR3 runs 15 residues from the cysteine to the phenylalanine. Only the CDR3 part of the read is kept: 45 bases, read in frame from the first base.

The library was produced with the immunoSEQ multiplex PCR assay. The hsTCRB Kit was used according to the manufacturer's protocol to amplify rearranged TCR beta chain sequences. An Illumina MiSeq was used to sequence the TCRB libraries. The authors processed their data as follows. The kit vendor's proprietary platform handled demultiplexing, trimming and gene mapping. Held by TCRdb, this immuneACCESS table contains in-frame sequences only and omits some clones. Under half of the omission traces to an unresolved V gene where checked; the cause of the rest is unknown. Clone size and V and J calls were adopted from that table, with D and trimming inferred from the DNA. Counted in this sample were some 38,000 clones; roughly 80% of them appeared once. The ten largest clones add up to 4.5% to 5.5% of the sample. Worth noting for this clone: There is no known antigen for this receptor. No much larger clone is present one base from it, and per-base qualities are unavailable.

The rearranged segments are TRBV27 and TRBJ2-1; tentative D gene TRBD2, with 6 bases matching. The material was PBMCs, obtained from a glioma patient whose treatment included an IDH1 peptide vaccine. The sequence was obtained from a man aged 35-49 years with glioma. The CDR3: CASGDGGSGGNEQFF. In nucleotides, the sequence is TGTGCCAGCGGAGATGGGGGTAGCGGAGGCAATGAGCAGTTCTTC.